Below are 9 T cell receptor beta chains sequenced from a single sample in a study of blood T cell repertoires in COVID-19. Some clones are missing from TCRdb's copy, which holds only in-frame ones; the method was immunoSEQ multiplex PCR. Among about 190,000 clones listed, roughly four fifths were seen once. Sequences were obtained from peripheral blood. The receptors stem from a man aged 50-59 years who had recovered from COVID-19.

This chain joins TRBV5-4 and TRBJ2-3, with D perhaps TRBD2 (5 bases). V was trimmed by 0 bases and J by 2 bases, leaving 16 bases between them. This CDR3 region has 17 residues. Per germline, CDR1 SGHNT and CDR2 YYREEE (reference sequence). CDR3 sequence (DNA): TGTGCCAGCAGCTTGGAGGGCACTAGAATATACACAGATACGCAGTATTTT. As protein: CASSLEGTRIYTDTQYF. The full variable domain, its missing parts supplied by reference TRBV5-4 and TRBJ2-3, is ETGVTQSPTHLIKTRGQQVTLRCSSQSGHNTVSWYQQALGQGPQFIFQYYREEENGRGNFPPRFSGLQFPNYSSELNVNALELDDSALYLCASSLEGTRIYTDTQYFGPGTRLTVL.

This clone was seen a single time. The chain joins TRBV1 to TRBJ2-3; the table's TRBD2 call for D was not verified on the DNA. TRBV1 is termed a pseudogene. The CDR3 length is 12 residues. The CDR3 loop reads CTSSPFSDTQYF. The CDR3 DNA sequence: TGCACCAGCAGCCCCTTTTCGGATACGCAGTATTTT.

The J gene is TRBJ2-7, the V gene TRBV19, with 10 bases identical to TRBD2. Trimming at V came to 6 bases and at J to 5 bases, leaving 7 bases not matched to a gene. The CDR3 runs to 14 residues. From germline, CDR1 is LNHDA and CDR2 SQIVND (reference sequence). CDR3 DNA: TGTGCCAGTAGCGCTAGCGGGAGTTTCGACGAGCAGTACTTC. It specifies CASSASGSFDEQYF.

This clone was detected once. The genes are TRBV7-6 and TRBJ2-7, with 10 positions matching TRBD2. Germline assignment: CDR1 SGHVS and CDR2 FNYEAQ. This CDR3 region has 16 residues. V shed 3 bases and J 4 bases; nucleotides not matched to a gene: 9. The CDR3 sequence is CASSLGRLAGVYEQYF. The CDR3 DNA is TGTGCCAGCAGCTTGGGCCGGCTAGCGGGAGTTTACGAGCAGTACTTC.

The chain combines TRBV27 with TRBJ2-7, with D possibly being TRBD1 (6 bases). With 6 bases removed from V and 2 bases from J, the gap between germline ends came to 17 bases. Germline lookup yields CDR1 MNHEY and CDR2 SMNVEV (reference sequence). This CDR3 has 15 amino acids. CDR3 nucleotides: TGTGCCAGCAGCCCACCATTTGCAGGGGCCTACGAGCAGTACTTC. Translating gives CASSPPFAGAYEQYF.

The genes are TRBV7-8 and TRBJ2-6, with D tentatively TRBD2 (5 bases). Germline CDR1 is SGHVS and CDR2 is FQNEAQ. This CDR3 spans 16 amino acids. V was pared by 6 bases and J by 5 bases, with 17 bases between. CDR3 in amino acids: CASRQKADIWANVLTF. The DNA of the CDR3 is TGTGCCAGCAGACAAAAAGCGGATATCTGGGCCAACGTCCTGACTTTC.

The table lists this clone with many counts. This sample also contains other DNA sequences that code for the same CDR3. The genes are TRBV27 and TRBJ1-1; D might be TRBD1 (5 bases). Trimming removed 2 bases at V and 1 base at J, with 8 bases between. The CDR3 has 14 residues. Germline V gene data show CDR1 as MNHEY and CDR2 as SMNVEV (reference sequence). The CDR3 sequence is CASSLQTANTEAFF. For the CDR3, the DNA is TGTGCCAGCAGTTTACAGACAGCGAACACTGAAGCTTTCTTT.

The chain links TRBV11-3 to TRBJ1-1; maybe TRBD1 (6 bases). V was cut by 1 base and J by 0 bases, with 6 bases left in between. This CDR3 has 14 amino acids. The germline gives CDR1 SGHNT, CDR2 YENEEA. The CDR3 DNA follows: TGTGCCAGCAGCTTAGCAGGGGTGAACACTGAAGCTTTCTTT. It yields the protein CASSLAGVNTEAFF.

The rearrangement uses TRBV28 and TRBJ2-2, with 12 bases lining up with TRBD2. The CDR3 loop spans 22 amino acids. The V and J ends lost 5 bases and 6 bases, in that order; junction bases with no gene match: 25. Germline V gene data show CDR1 as MDHEN and CDR2 as SYDVKM. The CDR3 nucleotides read TGTGCCAGCAGTCTCGAAGCGATGGTGAGGGGCCAACTAGCGGGAGGCGCCGGGGAGCTGTTTTTT. Translation gives CASSLEAMVRGQLAGGAGELFF.